This record concerns one TCR beta chain sequence. Antigen unknown. The data were produced by immunoSEQ multiplex PCR, yet TCRdb's version contains in-frame clones alone and is incomplete. Here the sample spans about 25,000 clones, roughly 92% being singletons. This record comes from a study of T cells in tuberculosis. Whole-study context: T cells were selected with CD1B tetramers loaded with glucose monomycolate. Study-level points and caveats: Using the GMM-specific repertoire gave about 84% accuracy versus approximately 70% with motifs. Smaller alpha distances in active tuberculosis partly reflected shorter CDR3-alpha lengths.

The V and J ends lost 5 bases and 0 bases, in that order; junction bases with no gene match: 14. The germline CDR1 and CDR2 sequences are SGHAT and FQDESV (reference sequence). The CDR3 has 18 residues. The sequence was obtained from a donor between 10 and 29 years old with latent tuberculosis or without tuberculosis infection. Some clones in this sample may be carry-over from other donors' samples. Sequencing input: PBMCs. The chain recombines TRBV11-1 with TRBJ2-5; 8 nucleotides line up with TRBD2. The chain's CDR3 is CASSRRAGSGTYQETQYF. The CDR3 DNA is TGTGCCAGCAGCCGCAGGGCCGGTAGCGGGACCTACCAAGAGACCCAGTACTTC.